The clone carrying this TCR beta chain occurred once. This record belongs to a study of blood T cell repertoires in COVID-19. Study-wide background: The cDNA or gDNA used as material had been derived from T cells, B-cell-depleted T cells, or PBMCs.

Authors' methods: The authors estimated nucleated cell counts from reference gene primer amplification. TCRdb's table, derived via immunoSEQ multiplex PCR, lists solely in-frame clones and lacks some. That table supplies the V and J calls and clone size; D and trimming were determined from the DNA. The sample shows about 150,000 clones, 82% of them seen only once. The V gene lost 4 bases and the J gene lost 0 bases, with 32 bases spanning the gap. This CDR3 contains 22 residues. Germline loops: CDR1 SGHRS, CDR2 YFSETQ. The receptor was isolated from a human donor with acute or convalescent COVID-19. The donor label of this sample is uncertain. J is TRBJ2-1 and V is TRBV5-1; a weak D match, TRBD1 (12 bases). The sequenced sample consisted of peripheral blood. The CDR3 sequence: CASSPRDRGLAGGPSSYNEQFF. As DNA, the CDR3 is TGCGCCAGCAGCCCTCGGGACAGGGGGCTAGCGGGGGGACCGAGCTCCTACAATGAGCAGTTCTTC.